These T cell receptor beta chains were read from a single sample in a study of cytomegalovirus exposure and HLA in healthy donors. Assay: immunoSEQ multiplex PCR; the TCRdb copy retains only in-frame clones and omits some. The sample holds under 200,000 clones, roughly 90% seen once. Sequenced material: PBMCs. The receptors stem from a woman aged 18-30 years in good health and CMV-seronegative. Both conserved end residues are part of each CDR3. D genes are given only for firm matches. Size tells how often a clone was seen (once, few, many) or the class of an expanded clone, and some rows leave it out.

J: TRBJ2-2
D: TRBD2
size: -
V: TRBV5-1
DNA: TGCGCCAGCAGCTCGGGACTAGCGGGGGGACAAGTCACCGGGGAGCTGTTTTTT
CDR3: CASSSGLAGGQVTGELFF

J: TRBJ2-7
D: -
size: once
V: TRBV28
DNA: TGTGCCAGCAGTCCCCCCTACGGGAAGATGTACGAGCAGTACTTC
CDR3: CASSPPYGKMYEQYF

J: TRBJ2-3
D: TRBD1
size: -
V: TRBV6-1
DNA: TGTGCCAGCAATGGACAGGGGAACACAGATACGCAGTATTTT
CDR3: CASNGQGNTDTQYF

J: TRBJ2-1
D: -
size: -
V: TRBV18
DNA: TGTGCCAGCTCACCCTCCTCCCAACAGAATGATGAGCAGTTCTTC
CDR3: CASSPSSQQNDEQFF

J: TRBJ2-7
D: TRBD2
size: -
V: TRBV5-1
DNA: TGCGCCAGCAGCGTACCTAGCGGGAGGACCTACGAGCAGTACTTC
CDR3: CASSVPSGRTYEQYF

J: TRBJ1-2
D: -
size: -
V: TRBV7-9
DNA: TGTGCCAGCAGCGCGGGACCATTGGGTGGCTACACCTTC
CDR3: CASSAGPLGGYTF

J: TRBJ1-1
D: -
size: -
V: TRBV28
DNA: TGTGCCAGCAGTGTTCCAGGGGTGTGGACTGAAGCTTTCTTT
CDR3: CASSVPGVWTEAFF

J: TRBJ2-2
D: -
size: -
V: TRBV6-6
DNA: TGTGCCAGCAGTTATTTGCCGCTAGGTTCAACCGGGGAGCTGTTTTTT
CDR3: CASSYLPLGSTGELFF

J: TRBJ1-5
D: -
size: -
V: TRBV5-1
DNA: TGCGCCAGCAGCTTGGGGGACTATCAGCCCCAGCATTTT
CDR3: CASSLGDYQPQHF

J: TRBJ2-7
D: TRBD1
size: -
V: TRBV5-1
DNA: TGCGCCAGCAGCTACTCGGACAGGGGCCGTTACTACGAGCAGTACTTC
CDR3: CASSYSDRGRYYEQYF

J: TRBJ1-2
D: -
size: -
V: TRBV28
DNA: TGTGCCAGTTTCGAGAGGACAGAGCATAACTATGGCTACACCTTC
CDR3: CASFERTEHNYGYTF

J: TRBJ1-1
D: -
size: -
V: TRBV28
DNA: TGTGCCAGCAGTTTTAGGTCCTTCAGCGGGCAGAACACTGAAGCTTTCTTT
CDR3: CASSFRSFSGQNTEAFF

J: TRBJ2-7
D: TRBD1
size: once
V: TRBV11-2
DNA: TGTGCCAGCAGCTTAGGGGACAGCAGCACCTACGAGCAGTACTTC
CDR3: CASSLGDSSTYEQYF

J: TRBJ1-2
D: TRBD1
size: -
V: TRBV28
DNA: TGTGCCAGCAGTATCTCGGACAGGGGCATCTATGGCTACACCTTC
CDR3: CASSISDRGIYGYTF

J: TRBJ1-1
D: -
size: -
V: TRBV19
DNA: TGTGCCAGTAGTATGTTGGTCGTCCGGGAGAACACTGAAGCTTTCTTT
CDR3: CASSMLVVRENTEAFF

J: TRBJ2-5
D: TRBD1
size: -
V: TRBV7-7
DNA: TGTGCTAGCAGCTTCCGTTGGACAGGGGCGCAAGAGACCCAGTACTTC
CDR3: CASSFRWTGAQETQYF

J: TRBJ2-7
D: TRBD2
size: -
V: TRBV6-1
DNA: TGTGCCAGCAGTGTACTAGCGGGAGGCCACGAGCAGTACTTC
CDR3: CASSVLAGGHEQYF

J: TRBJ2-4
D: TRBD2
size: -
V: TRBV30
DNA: TGTGCCTGGAGGGGGGGGTGGTCAGCCAAAAACATTCAGTACTTC
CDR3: CAWRGGWSAKNIQYF

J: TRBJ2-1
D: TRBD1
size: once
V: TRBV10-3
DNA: TGTGCCATCGGACAGGGGTACAATGAGCAGTTCTTC
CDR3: CAIGQGYNEQFF

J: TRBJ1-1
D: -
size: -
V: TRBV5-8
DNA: TGTGCCAGCAGGCCGGGTCTGAACACTGAAGCTTTCTTT
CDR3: CASRPGLNTEAFF

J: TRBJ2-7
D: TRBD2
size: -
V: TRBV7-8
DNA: TGTGCCAGCAGGTCCCTGGCGGGAGCACTCTACGAGCAGTACTTC
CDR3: CASRSLAGALYEQYF

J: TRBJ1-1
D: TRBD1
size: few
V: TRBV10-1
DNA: TGCGCCAGGCTGGACAGGGAAGCTTTCTTT
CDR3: CARLDREAFF

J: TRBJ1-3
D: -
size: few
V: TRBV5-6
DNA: TGTGCCAGCAGCTTGGGTAGGGGCTCTGGAAACACCATATATTTT
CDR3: CASSLGRGSGNTIYF

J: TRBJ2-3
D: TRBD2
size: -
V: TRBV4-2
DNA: TGTGCCAGCAGCCAACCCCCGACTAGCGGGGGGGCGATAGATACGCAGTATTTT
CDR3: CASSQPPTSGGAIDTQYF

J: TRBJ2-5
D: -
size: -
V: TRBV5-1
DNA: TGCGCCAGCAGCTCCGGCAGGCTACAAGAGACCCAGTACTTC
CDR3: CASSSGRLQETQYF

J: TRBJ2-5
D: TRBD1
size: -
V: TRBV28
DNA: TGTGCCAGCAATACCGGGACAGGGGGCGAGAAAGAGACCCAGTACTTC
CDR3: CASNTGTGGEKETQYF

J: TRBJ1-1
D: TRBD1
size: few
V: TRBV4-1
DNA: TGCGCCAGCAGCCAGGCAGGGGGCGTCACTGAAGCTTTCTTT
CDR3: CASSQAGGVTEAFF

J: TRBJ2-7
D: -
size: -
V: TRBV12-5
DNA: TGTGCTAGTGGCCCCGGGCCTCACGGGGATCTCTACGAGCAGTACTTC
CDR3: CASGPGPHGDLYEQYF

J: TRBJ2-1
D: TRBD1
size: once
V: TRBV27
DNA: TGTGCCAGCAGACCCCGACAGGGGGAGGGTGAGCAGTTCTTC
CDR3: CASRPRQGEGEQFF

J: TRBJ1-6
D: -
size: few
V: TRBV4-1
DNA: TGCGCCAGCAGCCACCAAACCTGGTACGAGCCCAGGAATCCGCCCCTCCACTTT
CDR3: CASSHQTWYEPRNPPLHF

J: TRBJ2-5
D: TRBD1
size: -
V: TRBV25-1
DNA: TGTGCCCCCCTCCCCCGACAGGGCGATTGTGAGACCCAGTACTTC
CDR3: CAPLPRQGDCETQYF

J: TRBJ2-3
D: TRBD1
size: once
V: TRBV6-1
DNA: TGTGCCGGAGACAGGGGCCGTGTGGCAGATACGCAGTATTTT
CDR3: CAGDRGRVADTQYF

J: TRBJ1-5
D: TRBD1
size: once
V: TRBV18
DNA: TGTGCCAGCTCACAGGGGGACAGGACCAATCAGCCCCAGCATTTT
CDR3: CASSQGDRTNQPQHF

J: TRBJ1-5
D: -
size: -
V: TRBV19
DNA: TGTGCCAGTAGTATCTTTGGCTCTAGCAATCAGCCCCAGCATTTT
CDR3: CASSIFGSSNQPQHF

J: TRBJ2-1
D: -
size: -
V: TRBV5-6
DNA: TGTGCCAGCAGCTTGGGTGGGGCCTTGTTCTCCTACAATGAGCAGTTCTTC
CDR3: CASSLGGALFSYNEQFF

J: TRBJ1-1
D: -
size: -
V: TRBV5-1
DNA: TGCGCCAGCAGGAGGGACGGAGGGGACACTGAAGCTTTCTTT
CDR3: CASRRDGGDTEAFF

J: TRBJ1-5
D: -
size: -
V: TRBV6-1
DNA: TGTGCCAGCCTACAGGGCTATCAGCCCCAGCATTTT
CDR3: CASLQGYQPQHF

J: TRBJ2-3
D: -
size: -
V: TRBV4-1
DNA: TGCGCCAGCAGCCAAGGACAGACATCCACAGATACGCAGTATTTT
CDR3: CASSQGQTSTDTQYF

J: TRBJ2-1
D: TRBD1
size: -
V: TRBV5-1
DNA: TGCGCCAGCAGCCAGCAGACCAGGGGGCCTGAGCAGTTCTTC
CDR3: CASSQQTRGPEQFF

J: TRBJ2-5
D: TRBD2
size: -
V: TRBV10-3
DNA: TGTGCCATCAGTCGTGAAAGCGGGAGGGCCAAGACCCAGTACTTC
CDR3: CAISRESGRAKTQYF

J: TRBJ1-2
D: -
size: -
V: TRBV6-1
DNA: TGTGCCAGCAGTGGCGGTACAGGGTCCCAACTCTATGGCTACACCTTC
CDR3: CASSGGTGSQLYGYTF

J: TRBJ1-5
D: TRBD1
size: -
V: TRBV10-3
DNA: TGTGCCATCAGTCATCAGGAGGGACAGGGTCAGCCCCAGCATTTT
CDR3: CAISHQEGQGQPQHF